The clone carrying this T cell receptor (beta chain) was recorded a few times. Its antigen is unidentified. The data stem from a study of T cells in tuberculosis. Study results and caveats: Classification accuracy was 87% (AUROC over 0.85) with the GMM-specific repertoire.

The assay was immunoSEQ multiplex PCR, and TCRdb's table has in-frame clones only and misses some. The sample includes some 31,000 clones, approximately 93% of them seen just once. V was pared by 2 bases and J by 0 bases, with 11 bases between. Germline loops: CDR1 SGHVS, CDR2 FQNEAQ. There are 16 residues in the CDR3. This receptor was identified in a donor aged 10-29 years with latent tuberculosis or without tuberculosis infection. The sample taken for sequencing was PBMCs. This chain links TRBV7-8 with TRBJ1-5; D may be TRBD1 (5 bases). The CDR3 nucleotides are TGTGCCAGCAGCTTACTCGGCAGGGTTAGCAATCAGCCCCAGCATTTT. It codes for CASSLLGRVSNQPQHF. Using reference TRBV7-8 and TRBJ1-5 for the parts outside the CDR3, the full variable domain is GAGVSQSPRYKVAKRGQDVALRCDPISGHVSLFWYQQALGQGPEFLTYFQNEAQLDKSGLPSDRFFAERPEGSVSTLKIQRTQQEDSAVYLCASSLLGRVSNQPQHFGDGTRLSIL.